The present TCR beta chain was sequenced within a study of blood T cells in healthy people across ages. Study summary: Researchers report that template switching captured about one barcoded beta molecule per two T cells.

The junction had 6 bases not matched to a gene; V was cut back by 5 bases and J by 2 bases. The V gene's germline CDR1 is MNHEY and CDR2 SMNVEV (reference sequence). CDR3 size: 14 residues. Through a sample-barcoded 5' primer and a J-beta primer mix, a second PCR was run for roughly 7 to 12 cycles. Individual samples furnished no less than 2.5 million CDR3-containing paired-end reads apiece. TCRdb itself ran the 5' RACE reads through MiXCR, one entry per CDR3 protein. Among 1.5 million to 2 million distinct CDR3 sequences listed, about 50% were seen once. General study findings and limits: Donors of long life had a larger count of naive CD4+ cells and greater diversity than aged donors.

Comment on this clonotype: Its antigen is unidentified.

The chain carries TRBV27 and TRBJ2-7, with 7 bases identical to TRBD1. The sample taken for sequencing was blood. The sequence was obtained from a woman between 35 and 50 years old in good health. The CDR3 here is CASSDTTGTYEQYF. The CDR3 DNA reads TGTGCCAGCAGTGATACGACAGGGACCTACGAGCAGTACTTC.